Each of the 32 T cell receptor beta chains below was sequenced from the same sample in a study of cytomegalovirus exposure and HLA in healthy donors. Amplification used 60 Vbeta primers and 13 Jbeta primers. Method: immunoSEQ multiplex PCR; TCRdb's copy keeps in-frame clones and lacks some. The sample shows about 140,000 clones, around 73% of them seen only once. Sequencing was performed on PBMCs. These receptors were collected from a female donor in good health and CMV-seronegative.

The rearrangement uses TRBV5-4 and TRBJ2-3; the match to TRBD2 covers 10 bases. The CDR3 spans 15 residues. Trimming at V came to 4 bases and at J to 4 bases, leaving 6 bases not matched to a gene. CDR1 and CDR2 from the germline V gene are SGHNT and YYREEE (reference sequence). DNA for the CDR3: TGTGCCAGCAGCCCAGCGGGGGGGCGGTCAGATACGCAGTATTTT. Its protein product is CASSPAGGRSDTQYF.

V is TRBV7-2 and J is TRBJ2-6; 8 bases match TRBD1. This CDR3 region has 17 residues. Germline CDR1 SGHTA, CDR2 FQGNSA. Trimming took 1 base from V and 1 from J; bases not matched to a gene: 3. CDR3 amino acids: CASSLGRGLSGANVLTF. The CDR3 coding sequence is TGTGCCAGCAGCTTAGGCAGGGGGCTTTCTGGGGCCAACGTCCTGACTTTC.

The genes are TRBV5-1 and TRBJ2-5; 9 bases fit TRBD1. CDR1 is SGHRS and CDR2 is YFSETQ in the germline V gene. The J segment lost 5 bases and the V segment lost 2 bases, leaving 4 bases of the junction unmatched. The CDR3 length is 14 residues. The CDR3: CASSLQGAHETQYF. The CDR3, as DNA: TGCGCCAGCAGCTTACAGGGGGCTCACGAGACCCAGTACTTC. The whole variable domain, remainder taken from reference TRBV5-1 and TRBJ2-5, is KAGVTQTPRYLIKTRGQQVTLSCSPISGHRSVSWYQQTPGQGLQFLFEYFSETQRNKGNFPGRFSGRQFSNSRSEMNVSTLELGDSALYLCASSLQGAHETQYFGPGTRLLVL.

Written as DNA, the CDR3 is TGTGCCATCAGTTCTACTAAGACAGGGGCAGGAAACACCATATATTTT. Translated: CAISSTKTGAGNTIYF. This sequence joins TRBV10-3 and TRBJ1-3; 8 bases line up with TRBD1. CDR3 length: 16 residues. With V trimmed by 5 bases and J by 4 bases, 10 bases remained unmatched. Germline CDR1 ENHRY, CDR2 SYGVKD.

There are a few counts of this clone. The CDR3 is CASSHNPSGGAPNEQFF. CDR3 coding DNA: TGCGCCAGCAGCCACAACCCTAGCGGGGGTGCTCCCAATGAGCAGTTCTTC. The chain couples TRBV4-1 to TRBJ2-1; TRBD2 matches 10 bases. J was trimmed by 6 bases and V by 3 bases; bases with no gene match: 11. CDR1 MGHRA and CDR2 YSYEKL come from the germline V gene. The CDR3 has 17 amino acids.

The CDR3 is CAISEPGSKQPQHF. Written as DNA, the CDR3 is TGTGCCATCAGTGAGCCGGGGAGTAAGCAGCCCCAGCATTTT. This chain uses TRBV10-3 with TRBJ1-5; D unclear. The CDR3 runs to 14 residues. Trimming removed 2 bases from V and 7 bases from J, with 12 bases in between. Germline V gene data show CDR1 as ENHRY and CDR2 as SYGVKD.

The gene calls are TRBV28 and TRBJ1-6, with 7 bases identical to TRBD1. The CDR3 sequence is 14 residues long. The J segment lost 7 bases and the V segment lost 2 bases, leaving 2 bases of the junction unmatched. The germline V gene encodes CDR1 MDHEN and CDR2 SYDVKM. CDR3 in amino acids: CASSLNRGNSPLHF. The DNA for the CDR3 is TGTGCCAGCAGTTTAAACAGGGGAAATTCACCCCTCCACTTT. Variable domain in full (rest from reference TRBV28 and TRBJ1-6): DVKVTQSSRYLVKRTGEKVFLECVQDMDHENMFWYRQDPGLGLRLIYFSYDVKMKEKGDIPEGYSVSREKKERFSLILESASTNQTSMYLCASSLNRGNSPLHFGNGTRLTVT.

CDR3 nucleotide sequence: TGTGCCAGCAGTGCTGAGGGGACACAGACCTATGGCTACACCTTC. Protein sequence: CASSAEGTQTYGYTF. The chain combines TRBV2 with TRBJ1-2, with D perhaps TRBD1 (6 bases). The CDR3 consists of 15 residues. CDR1 and CDR2 from the germline V gene are SNHLY and FYNNEI. V was trimmed by 4 bases and J by 4 bases, leaving 16 bases between them.

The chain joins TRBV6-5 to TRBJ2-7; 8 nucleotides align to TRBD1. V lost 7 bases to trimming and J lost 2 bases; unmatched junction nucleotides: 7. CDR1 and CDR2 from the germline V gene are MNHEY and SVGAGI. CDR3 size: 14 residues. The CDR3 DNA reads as TGTGCCAGCAACATAGGGGGACAGGCCTACGAGCAGTACTTC. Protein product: CASNIGGQAYEQYF.

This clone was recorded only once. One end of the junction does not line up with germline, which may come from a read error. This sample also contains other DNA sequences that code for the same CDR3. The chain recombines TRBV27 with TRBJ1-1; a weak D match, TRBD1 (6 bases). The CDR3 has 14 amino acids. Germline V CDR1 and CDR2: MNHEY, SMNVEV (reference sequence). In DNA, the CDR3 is TGTGCCAGCAGGATCCAGGGGAGCGGCACTGAAGCTTTCTTC. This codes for CASRIQGSGTEAFF.

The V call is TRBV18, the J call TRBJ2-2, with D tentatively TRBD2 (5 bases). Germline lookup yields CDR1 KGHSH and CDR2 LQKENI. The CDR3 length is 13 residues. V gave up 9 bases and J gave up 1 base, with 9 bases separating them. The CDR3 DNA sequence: TGTGCCAGTACGGGGAAGAACACCGGGGAGCTGTTTTTT. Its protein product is CASTGKNTGELFF.

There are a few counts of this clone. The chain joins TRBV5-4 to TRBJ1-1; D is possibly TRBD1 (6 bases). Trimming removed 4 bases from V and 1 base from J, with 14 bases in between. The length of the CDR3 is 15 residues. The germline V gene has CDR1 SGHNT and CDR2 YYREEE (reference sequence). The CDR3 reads CASSRLWDKNTEAFF. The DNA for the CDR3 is TGTGCCAGCAGCAGGTTATGGGACAAGAACACTGAAGCTTTCTTT.

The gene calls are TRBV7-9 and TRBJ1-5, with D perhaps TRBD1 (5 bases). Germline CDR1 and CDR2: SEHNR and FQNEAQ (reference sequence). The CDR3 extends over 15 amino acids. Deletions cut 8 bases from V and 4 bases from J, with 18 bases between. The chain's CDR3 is CASASGGRENQPQHF. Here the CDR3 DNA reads TGTGCCAGCGCCTCGGGCGGCAGGGAAAATCAGCCCCAGCATTTT.

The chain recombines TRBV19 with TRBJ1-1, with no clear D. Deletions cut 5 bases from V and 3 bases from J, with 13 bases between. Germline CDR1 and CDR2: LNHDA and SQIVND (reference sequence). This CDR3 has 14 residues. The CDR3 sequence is CASSGRNEDTEAFF. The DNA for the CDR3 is TGTGCCAGTAGTGGTCGGAATGAGGACACTGAAGCTTTCTTT.

The CDR3 protein is CASSPTGGRSYGYTF. CDR3 nucleotides: TGTGCCAGCAGCCCTACGGGAGGGCGATCTTATGGCTACACCTTC. The chain joins TRBV6-5 to TRBJ1-2; no firm D call. There are 15 residues in the CDR3. Germline V gene data show CDR1 as MNHEY and CDR2 as SVGAGI. V lost 6 bases and J lost 5, with 19 bases in between.

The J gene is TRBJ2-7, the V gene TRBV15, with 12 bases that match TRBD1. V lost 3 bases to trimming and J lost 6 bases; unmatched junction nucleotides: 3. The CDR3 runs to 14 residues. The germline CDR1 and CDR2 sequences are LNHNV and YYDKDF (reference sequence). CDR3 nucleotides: TGTGCCACCAGCAGTAGGGGACAGGGGGCCGAGCAGTACTTC. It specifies CATSSRGQGAEQYF.

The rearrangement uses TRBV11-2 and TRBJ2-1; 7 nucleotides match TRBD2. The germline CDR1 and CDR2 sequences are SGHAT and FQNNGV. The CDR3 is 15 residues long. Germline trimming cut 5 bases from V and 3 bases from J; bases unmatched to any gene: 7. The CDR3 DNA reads TGTGCCAGCAGCCCCCGGGGGGAGGTCTACAATGAGCAGTTCTTC. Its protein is CASSPRGEVYNEQFF.

CDR3 residues: CASSMGGGQETQYF. As DNA, the CDR3 is TGTGCCAGTAGTATGGGAGGGGGTCAAGAGACCCAGTACTTC. The chain links TRBV19 to TRBJ2-5, with D perhaps TRBD2 (7 bases). Germline values: CDR1 LNHDA, CDR2 SQIVND (reference sequence). Trimming removed 3 bases from V and 2 bases from J, with 10 bases in between. This CDR3 is built from 14 residues.

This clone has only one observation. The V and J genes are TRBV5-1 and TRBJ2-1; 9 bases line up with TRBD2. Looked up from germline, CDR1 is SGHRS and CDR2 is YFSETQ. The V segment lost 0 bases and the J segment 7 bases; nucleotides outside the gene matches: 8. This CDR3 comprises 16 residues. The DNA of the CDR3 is TGCGCCAGCAGCTTGGAATTGTGGCGGGGGGGTAATGAGCAGTTCTTC. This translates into CASSLELWRGGNEQFF.

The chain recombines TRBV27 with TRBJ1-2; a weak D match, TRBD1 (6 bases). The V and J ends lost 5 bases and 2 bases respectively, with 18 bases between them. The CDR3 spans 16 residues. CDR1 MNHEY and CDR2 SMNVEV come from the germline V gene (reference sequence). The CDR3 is CASSPTQQGLNYGYTF. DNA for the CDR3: TGTGCCAGCAGTCCCACCCAACAGGGTTTAAACTATGGCTACACCTTC.

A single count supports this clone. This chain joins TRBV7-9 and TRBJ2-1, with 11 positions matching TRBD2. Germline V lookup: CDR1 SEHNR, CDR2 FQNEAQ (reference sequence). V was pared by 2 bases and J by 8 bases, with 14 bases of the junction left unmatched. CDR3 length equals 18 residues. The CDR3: CASSLSASGRPRGDEQFF. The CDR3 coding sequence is TGTGCCAGCAGCTTATCGGCTAGCGGGAGGCCCAGGGGGGATGAGCAGTTCTTC.

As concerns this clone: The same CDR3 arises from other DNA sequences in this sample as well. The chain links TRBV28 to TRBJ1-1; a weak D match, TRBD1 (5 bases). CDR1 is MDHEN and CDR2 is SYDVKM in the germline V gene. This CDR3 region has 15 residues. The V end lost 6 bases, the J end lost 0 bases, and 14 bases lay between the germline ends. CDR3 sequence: CASSLSQGLNTEAFF. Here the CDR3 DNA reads TGTGCCAGCAGCCTATCCCAGGGATTGAACACTGAAGCTTTCTTT.

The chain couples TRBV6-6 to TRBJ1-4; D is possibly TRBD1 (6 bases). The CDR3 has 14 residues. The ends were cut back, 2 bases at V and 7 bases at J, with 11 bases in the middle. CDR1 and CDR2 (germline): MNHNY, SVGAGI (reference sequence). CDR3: CASSYPGAGEKLFF. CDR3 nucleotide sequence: TGTGCCAGCAGTTACCCAGGGGCGGGTGAAAAACTGTTTTTT.

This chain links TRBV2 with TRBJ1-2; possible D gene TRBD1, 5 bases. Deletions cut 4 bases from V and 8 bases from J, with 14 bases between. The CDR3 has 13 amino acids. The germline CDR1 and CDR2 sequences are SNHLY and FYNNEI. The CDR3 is CASSGDSHRGYTF. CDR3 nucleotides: TGTGCCAGCAGTGGAGACAGCCATCGCGGCTACACCTTC.

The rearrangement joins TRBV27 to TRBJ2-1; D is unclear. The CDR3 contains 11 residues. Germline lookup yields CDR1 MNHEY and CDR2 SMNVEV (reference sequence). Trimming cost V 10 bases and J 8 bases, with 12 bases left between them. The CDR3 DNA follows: TGTGCCACTACTCACGGGTATGAGCAGTTCTTC. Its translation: CATTHGYEQFF.

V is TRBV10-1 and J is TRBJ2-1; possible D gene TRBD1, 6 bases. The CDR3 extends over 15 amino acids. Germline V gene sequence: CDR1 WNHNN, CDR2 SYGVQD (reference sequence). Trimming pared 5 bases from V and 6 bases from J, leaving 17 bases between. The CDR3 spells CASSPIRQGLNEQFF. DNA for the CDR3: TGCGCCAGCAGTCCAATTCGTCAGGGGCTCAATGAGCAGTTCTTC.

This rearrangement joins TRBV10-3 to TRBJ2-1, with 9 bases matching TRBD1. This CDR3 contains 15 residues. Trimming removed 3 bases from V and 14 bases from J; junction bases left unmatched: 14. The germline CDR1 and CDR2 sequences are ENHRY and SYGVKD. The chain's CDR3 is CAISELGQGGLGEFF. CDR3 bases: TGTGCCATCAGTGAATTGGGACAGGGAGGATTGGGGGAGTTCTTC.

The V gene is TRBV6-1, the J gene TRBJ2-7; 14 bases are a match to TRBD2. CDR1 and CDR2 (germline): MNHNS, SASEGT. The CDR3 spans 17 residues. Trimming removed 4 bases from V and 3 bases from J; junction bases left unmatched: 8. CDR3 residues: CASSGRLAGGPVYEQYF. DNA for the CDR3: TGTGCCAGCAGTGGCCGACTAGCGGGAGGGCCAGTCTACGAGCAGTACTTC.

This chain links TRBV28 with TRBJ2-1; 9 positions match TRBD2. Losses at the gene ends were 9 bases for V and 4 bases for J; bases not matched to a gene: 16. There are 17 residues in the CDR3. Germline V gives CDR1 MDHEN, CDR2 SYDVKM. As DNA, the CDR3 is TGTGCCAGTGTAGGTGGCTCTAGACTAGCGGCTTACAATGAGCAGTTCTTC. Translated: CASVGGSRLAAYNEQFF.

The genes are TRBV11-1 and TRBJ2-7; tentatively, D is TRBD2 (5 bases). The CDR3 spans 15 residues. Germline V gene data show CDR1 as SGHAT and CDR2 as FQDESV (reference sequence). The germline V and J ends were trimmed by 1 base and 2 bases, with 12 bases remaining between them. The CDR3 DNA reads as TGTGCCAGCAGCTTAGGACTTCAGAGGGCCTACGAGCAGTACTTC. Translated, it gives CASSLGLQRAYEQYF. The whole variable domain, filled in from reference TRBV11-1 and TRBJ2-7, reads EAEVAQSPRYKITEKSQAVAFWCDPISGHATLYWYRQILGQGPELLVQFQDESVVDDSQLPKDRFSAERLKGVDSTLKIQPAELGDSAMYLCASSLGLQRAYEQYFGPGTRLTVT.

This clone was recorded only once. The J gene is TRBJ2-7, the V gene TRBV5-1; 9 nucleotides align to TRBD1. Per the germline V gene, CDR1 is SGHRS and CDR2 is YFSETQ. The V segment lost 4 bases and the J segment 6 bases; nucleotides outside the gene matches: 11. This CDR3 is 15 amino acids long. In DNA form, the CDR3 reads TGCGCCAGCAGCCTACGGACAGGGGAAGAGAGCGAGCAGTACTTC. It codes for CASSLRTGEESEQYF.

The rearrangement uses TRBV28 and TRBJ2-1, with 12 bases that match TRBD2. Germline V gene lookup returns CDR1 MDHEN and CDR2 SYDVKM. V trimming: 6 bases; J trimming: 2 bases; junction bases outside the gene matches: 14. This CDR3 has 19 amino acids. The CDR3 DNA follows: TGTGCCAGCAGCCGACGGGAGCTAGCGGGAGGGATTCCCTACAATGAGCAGTTCTTC. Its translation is CASSRRELAGGIPYNEQFF.